This T cell receptor beta chain was sequenced during a study of blood T cell repertoires in COVID-19. Study overall: Samples taken during acute and convalescent COVID-19 were collected in the United States, Italy and Spain. The cDNA or gDNA used as material had been derived from T cells, B-cell-depleted T cells, or PBMCs.

In the original workflow: Reference gene primers were amplified, and this amplification served to estimate nucleated cell counts. Method: immunoSEQ multiplex PCR; TCRdb's copy keeps in-frame clones and lacks some. V, J and clone size are those of that table, while D and trimming were read from the DNA. Of approximately 160,000 clones listed, roughly 90% are singletons. CDR3 length equals 20 residues. V lost 2 bases, J lost 1 base, and 10 bases stayed unmatched. Germline loops: CDR1 MGHRA, CDR2 YSYEKL. The chain has TRBV4-1 and TRBJ2-6; 11 bases map to TRBD2. Sequenced: peripheral blood. The receptor comes from a man aged 55-75 years with active or convalescent COVID-19. This CDR3 is CASSQPSVTSGSSGANVLTF. In nucleotides, the CDR3 is TGCGCCAGCAGCCAACCGTCGGTTACTAGCGGGAGTTCTGGGGCCAACGTCCTGACTTTC.